The rows below give T cell receptor beta chains drawn from one sample of a study of blood T cell repertoires in COVID-19. The table came from immunoSEQ multiplex PCR; TCRdb's copy has only in-frame clones and leaves some out. The sample comprises around 320,000 clones, 75% to 90% of which are singletons, and about 2% rests with the top ten. Sequencing used peripheral blood. Source of these receptors: a man between 18 and 35 years old with active or convalescent COVID-19. CDR3s include the opening cysteine and the closing phenylalanine or tryptophan. The order of the fields is clone size, V gene, CDR3 protein. Not all rows give a size; the values are once, few, many and, for expanded clones, a class.

size: few; V: TRBV6-2/TRBV6-3; CDR3: CASSYSGTPYGYTF
size: NA; V: TRBV7-2; CDR3: CASRLTLGNHEQYF
size: NA; V: TRBV5-4; CDR3: CASSLASSSYNEQFF
size: NA; V: TRBV4-1; CDR3: CASSQLPPGWPRNTEAFF
size: NA; V: TRBV2; CDR3: CARRAYGYTF
size: NA; V: TRBV5-1; CDR3: CASSSGHLGETQYF
size: NA; V: TRBV6-6; CDR3: CASSRSPQGGGNSPLHF
size: NA; V: TRBV6-6; CDR3: CASSIRGLAGSERRTGELFF
size: NA; V: TRBV5-1; CDR3: CASSLVFGRGFLAGELFF
size: NA; V: TRBV11-2; CDR3: CASSPTAGADTQYF
size: once; V: TRBV5-1; CDR3: CASSLHRGGGELFF
size: NA; V: TRBV9; CDR3: CASSGTSGRSPGELFF
size: NA; V: TRBV4-3; CDR3: CASSQDLSLLAGEQETQYF
size: NA; V: TRBV4-3; CDR3: CASSPLTGTNEKLFF
size: NA; V: TRBV5-5; CDR3: CASSQTGTGYEKLFF
size: NA; V: TRBV7-8; CDR3: CASSLRAGNTEAFF
size: NA; V: TRBV3-1/TRBV3-2; CDR3: CASSQWGQVADTQYF
size: NA; V: TRBV19; CDR3: CASKDRGEGTQYF